This record looks at one TCR beta chain sequence and its context. Its antigen is unidentified. This sample was taken from a study of blood T cells in healthy people across ages. Whole-study results and caveats: CMV status of donors was unknown, possibly confounding expanded clonotype changes. The study found more naive CD4+ cells and higher diversity in long-lived than aged donors.

Then a second PCR, running roughly 6 to 11 cycles, was carried out with a sample-barcoded 5' primer and a J-beta primer mix. TCRdb independently ran MiXCR on the 5' RACE reads; one entry per CDR3 protein. The sample includes 650,000 to 700,000 distinct CDR3 sequences, approximately 31% of them seen just once. Germline V gene lookup returns CDR1 MNHNY and CDR2 SVGAGI (reference sequence). With 2 bases removed from V and 6 bases from J, the gap between germline ends came to 11 bases. CDR3 length equals 15 residues. Sequencing was performed on blood. This receptor was obtained from a woman aged 80 or over in good health. The rearrangement uses TRBV6-6 and TRBJ1-6, with D possibly matching TRBD1 (6 bases). CDR3 sequence reads: CASSYPGTSNSPLHF. Written as DNA, the CDR3 is TGTGCCAGCAGTTACCCCGGGACAAGTAATTCACCCCTCCACTTT.